These 31 T cell receptor beta chains came from one sample sequenced in a study of T cell responses to AZD1222 COVID-19 vaccine. Libraries were prepared by immunoSEQ multiplex PCR; TCRdb keeps only in-frame clonotypes and omits some of them. The table records 150,000 to 200,000 clones, roughly 94% of them present only once. Sequenced here: peripheral blood, sampled on day 0 of MenACWY control vaccination. These receptors were taken from an adult in good health.

This chain joins TRBV5-1 and TRBJ1-2; 9 nucleotides match TRBD1. Germline CDR1 and CDR2: SGHRS and YFSETQ. The CDR3 covers 18 residues. After removal of 4 bases from V and 3 bases from J, the junction contained 16 bases not matched to a gene. This chain's CDR3 is CASSAGSGTGSVYYGYTF. The CDR3 DNA follows: TGCGCCAGCAGCGCGGGATCCGGGACAGGGTCTGTGTACTATGGCTACACCTTC.

This clone came up once. The V call is TRBV10-3, the J call TRBJ2-3; 10 bases map to TRBD2. CDR1 is ENHRY and CDR2 is SYGVKD in the germline V gene. This CDR3 is built from 19 residues. V shed 0 bases and J 0 bases; nucleotides not matched to a gene: 9. The CDR3 DNA reads as TGTGCCATCAGTGAGTCGATGGTGACTAGCGGGTATAGCACAGATACGCAGTATTTT. Translating gives CAISESMVTSGYSTDTQYF.

This clone appeared a single time. This chain links TRBV11-3 with TRBJ2-1, with unresolved D. Germline loops: CDR1 SGHNT, CDR2 YENEEA. CDR3 length: 14 residues. Trimming left V 0 bases short and J 0 bases short, with 3 bases between. The CDR3 sequence is CASSLEVSYNEQFF. The CDR3 DNA is TGTGCCAGCAGCTTAGAGGTCTCCTACAATGAGCAGTTCTTC. Variable domain in full (rest from reference TRBV11-3 and TRBJ2-1): EAGVVQSPRYKIIEKKQPVAFWCNPISGHNTLYWYLQNLGQGPELLIRYENEEAVDDSQLPKDRFSAERLKGVDSTLKIQPAELGDSAVYLCASSLEVSYNEQFFGPGTRLTVL.

The V call is TRBV6-5, the J call TRBJ2-4; D assignment may be TRBD1 or TRBD2 (6 bases each). The CDR3 is 15 amino acids. The V end was cut by 10 bases, the J end by 0 bases, with 16 bases between. Germline CDR1 MNHEY, CDR2 SVGAGI. CDR3 sequence: CATMGRGLAKNIQYF. The CDR3 nucleotides read TGTGCCACCATGGGCAGGGGACTAGCCAAAAACATTCAGTACTTC.

V and J are TRBV19 and TRBJ1-5; D might be TRBD1 (5 bases). From germline, CDR1 is LNHDA and CDR2 SQIVND (reference sequence). CDR3 length: 18 amino acids. Trimming removed 3 bases at V and 0 bases at J, with 18 bases between. The CDR3 is CASSIPRGDLNSNQPQHF. CDR3 nucleotide sequence: TGTGCCAGTAGTATCCCCCGGGGGGACTTGAATAGCAATCAGCCCCAGCATTTT.

The CDR3 here is CASSQRTGMWETQYF. In DNA form, the CDR3 reads TGTGCCAGCAGCCAACGGACAGGGATGTGGGAGACCCAGTACTTC. The V and J genes are TRBV3-1 (or the pseudogene TRBV3-2) and TRBJ2-5; 8 bases are a match to TRBD1. Germline-derived CDR1 and CDR2 are LGHDT and YNNKEL (reference sequence). V dropped 2 bases and J dropped 5; count of bases not matched to a gene: 7. The length of the CDR3 is 15 residues.

Written as DNA, the CDR3 is TGCGCCAGCAGCTTGGCGCTAGCGGGGAACACCGGGGAGCTGTTTTTT. Translated, it gives CASSLALAGNTGELFF. This chain connects TRBV5-1 to TRBJ2-2, with 8 bases that match TRBD2. Per germline, CDR1 SGHRS and CDR2 YFSETQ. This CDR3 region has 16 residues. Trimming took 0 bases from V and 1 from J; bases not matched to a gene: 2.

The rearrangement joins TRBV27 to TRBJ1-2, with a tentative D call TRBD1 (5 bases). Germline V gives CDR1 MNHEY, CDR2 SMNVEV (reference sequence). Trimming left V 0 bases short and J 2 bases short, with 7 bases between. This CDR3 is 14 amino acids long. CDR3: CASSLSTGNYGYTF. The CDR3 DNA is TGTGCCAGCAGTTTATCAACAGGAAACTATGGCTACACCTTC.

The CDR3 reads CASMQAGGSVYEQYF. The CDR3 DNA is TGTGCCAGCATGCAAGCGGGAGGGTCGGTGTATGAGCAGTACTTC. The chain recombines TRBV6-5 with TRBJ2-7; TRBD2 aligns across 10 bases. J lost 7 bases, V lost 7 bases, and 13 bases had no gene match. CDR3 length: 15 residues. Germline lookup yields CDR1 MNHEY and CDR2 SVGAGI.

The rearrangement links TRBV30 to TRBJ1-5; D is unresolved. The CDR3 runs to 16 residues. CDR1 GTSNPN and CDR2 SVGIG come from the germline V gene (reference sequence). V lost 1 base and J 2 bases, leaving 15 bases between the germline ends. DNA for the CDR3: TGTGCCTGGAGTGGACCTCTCAGGACGGGCAATCAGCCCCAGCATTTT. It is translated as CAWSGPLRTGNQPQHF. The full variable domain, with the rest looked up from reference TRBV30 and TRBJ1-5, is SQTIHQWPATLVQPVGSPLSLECTVEGTSNPNLYWYRQAAGRGLQLLFYSVGIGQISSEVPQNLSASRPQDRQFILSSKKLLLSDSGFYLCAWSGPLRTGNQPQHFGDGTRLSIL.

This clone was picked up one time. The chain carries TRBV30 and TRBJ1-1; D not certain. V was trimmed by 3 bases and J by 2 bases, leaving 16 bases between them. The CDR3 consists of 15 residues. Germline V gives CDR1 GTSNPN, CDR2 SVGIG (reference sequence). CDR3 amino acids: CAWRAQSTGNTEAFF. CDR3 coding DNA: TGTGCCTGGAGAGCTCAGTCGACCGGTAACACTGAAGCTTTCTTT.

This rearrangement joins TRBV19 to TRBJ1-3; D remains unclear. CDR3 length: 15 residues. Germline V CDR1 and CDR2: LNHDA, SQIVND (reference sequence). V was cut by 3 bases and J by 0 bases, with 9 bases left in between. CDR3 sequence (DNA): TGTGCCAGTAGTATGGCGGCACTCTCTGGAAACACCATATATTTT. As protein: CASSMAALSGNTIYF.

The V gene is TRBV25-1, the J gene TRBJ2-1, with 15 bases aligning to TRBD2. Germline V gene lookup returns CDR1 MGHDK and CDR2 SYGVNS. This CDR3 spans 18 amino acids. Unmatched junction bases numbered 8, after V lost 5 bases and J lost 3 bases. The CDR3 region has the DNA TGTGCCAGCAGTTTACGGACTAGCGGGAGGGGTTACTACAATGAGCAGTTCTTC. Amino acid sequence: CASSLRTSGRGYYNEQFF.

In DNA form, the CDR3 reads TGTGCCACCAGTGATTTCCTTGTTGGCTACACCTTC. It translates to CATSDFLVGYTF. The chain links TRBV24-1 to TRBJ1-2; D is unclear. Trimming left V 1 base short and J 7 bases short, with 6 bases between. The CDR3 runs 12 residues. In germline, CDR1 is KGHDR, CDR2 SFDVKD.

This chain joins TRBV21-1 and TRBJ1-3; the tabulated D call, TRBD1, remains unverified against the DNA. TRBV21-1 is annotated as a pseudogene. The CDR3 has 15 amino acids. CDR3 sequence (DNA): TGTGCCAGCAGGGGTTGGGGCCTCTTCGGGAACACCATATATTTT. The encoded protein is CASRGWGLFGNTIYF.

The CDR3 protein is CASRRGQSYGYTF. In DNA form, the CDR3 reads TGTGCCAGCAGGCGGGGACAGAGCTATGGCTACACCTTC. J is TRBJ1-2 and V is TRBV28; 7 bases align to TRBD1. The CDR3 runs to 13 residues. Germline V gives CDR1 MDHEN, CDR2 SYDVKM. V was pared by 6 bases and J by 4 bases, with 5 bases of the junction left unmatched.

CDR3 amino acids: CASSLGAGTTDTQYF. CDR3 coding DNA: TGTGCCAGCAGCTTGGGGGCGGGAACCACAGATACGCAGTATTTT. The genes are TRBV5-6 and TRBJ2-3; possibly TRBD2 for D (6 bases). Trimming stripped 0 bases from V and 2 bases from J, with 10 bases between. The CDR3 spans 15 residues. Germline loops: CDR1 SGHDT, CDR2 YYEEEE.

The chain employs TRBV2 and TRBJ2-3; perhaps TRBD2 as D (5 bases). Per the germline V gene, CDR1 is SNHLY and CDR2 is FYNNEI. CDR3 length: 15 amino acids. Trimming left V 10 bases short and J 2 bases short, with 19 bases between. CDR3 sequence (DNA): TGTGCCACCCATCGGGGATTTGAAATCACAGATACGCAGTATTTT. This codes for CATHRGFEITDTQYF.

This chain links TRBV24-1 with TRBJ1-5; D uncertain. V was pared by 1 base and J by 7 bases, with 7 bases between. From germline, CDR1 is KGHDR and CDR2 SFDVKD. The CDR3 covers 13 residues. CDR3 in DNA: TGTGCCACCAGTGATTTCCTAGGACAGCCCCAGCATTTT. This encodes CATSDFLGQPQHF.

The gene calls are TRBV6-6 and TRBJ2-5; D is perhaps TRBD1 or TRBD2 (6 bases each). Trimming shortened V by 0 bases and J by 5 bases, and 13 bases separated the two germline ends. Per the germline V gene, CDR1 is MNHNY and CDR2 is SVGAGI (reference sequence). CDR3 length: 15 residues. The CDR3: CASSYSWGAHETQYF. The CDR3 region has the DNA TGTGCCAGCAGTTACTCATGGGGGGCTCATGAGACCCAGTACTTC.

This clone turned up a few times. The chain carries TRBV7-9 and TRBJ1-4; 7 bases fit TRBD1. CDR1 and CDR2 (germline): SEHNR, FQNEAQ (reference sequence). The CDR3 is 14 residues long. The V gene end was trimmed by 5 bases and the J gene end by 8 bases; junction bases not matched to a gene: 8. The CDR3 DNA reads TGTGCCAGCAGCCCCAGGGGGGCGGGGGAAAAACTGTTTTTT. It is translated as CASSPRGAGEKLFF.

The chain carries TRBV2 and TRBJ1-6; D gene ambiguous. V lost 6 bases to trimming and J lost 5 bases, with 14 bases between them. The germline gives CDR1 SNHLY, CDR2 FYNNEI. CDR3 length equals 15 residues. This chain's CDR3 is CASSLGSGDNSPLHF. The CDR3 DNA is TGTGCCAGCAGCCTGGGTTCCGGCGATAATTCACCCCTCCACTTT.

The genes are TRBV21-1 and TRBJ2-3; TRBD2 reflects the table's D call only, with no check against the DNA. TRBV21-1 is marked as a pseudogene. CDR3 length equals 19 residues. CDR3 nucleotides: TGTGCCAGCAGCAAAGAACCCAGCGGGAGAAAGTCTAGCACAGATACGCAGTATTTT. Its protein product is CASSKEPSGRKSSTDTQYF.

The gene calls are TRBV10-3 and TRBJ2-7, with 9 bases lining up with TRBD2. With V trimmed by 6 bases and J by 1 base, 4 bases remained unmatched. The germline V gene encodes CDR1 ENHRY and CDR2 SYGVKD. The CDR3 runs 14 residues. The CDR3 DNA is TGTGCCATCAGCCCTAGCGGGACTTCCTACGAGCAGTACTTC. This encodes CAISPSGTSYEQYF.

V usage is TRBV19 and J usage is TRBJ2-2; tentatively, D is TRBD1 (6 bases). Germline CDR1 LNHDA, CDR2 SQIVND (reference sequence). This CDR3 contains 15 residues. Trimming pared 7 bases from V and 4 bases from J, leaving 16 bases between. The CDR3 region is CASTMTGTSTGELFF. CDR3 nucleotide sequence: TGTGCCAGTACCATGACGGGGACAAGCACCGGGGAGCTGTTTTTT.

This chain connects TRBV10-1 to TRBJ2-3, with 13 nucleotides matching TRBD2. CDR3 length: 14 residues. The germline gives CDR1 WNHNN, CDR2 SYGVQD (reference sequence). V was clipped by 8 bases and J by 2 bases; unmatched bases: 1. In DNA form, the CDR3 reads TGCGCCAGCGGGACTAGCGGGGACACAGATACGCAGTATTTT. This gives the protein CASGTSGDTDTQYF.

This clone came up once. The chain carries TRBV20-1 and TRBJ2-7, with D unresolved. This CDR3 region has 10 residues. The germline gives CDR1 DFQATT, CDR2 SNEGSKA (reference sequence). V lost 7 bases to trimming and J lost 4 bases, with 8 bases between them. The CDR3 protein is CSGGEYEQYF. CDR3 bases: TGCAGTGGGGGTGAATACGAGCAGTACTTC.

J is TRBJ1-6 and V is TRBV6-5; TRBD1 agrees at 9 bases. V lost 6 bases to trimming and J lost 10 bases; unmatched junction nucleotides: 7. CDR3 size: 14 residues. Germline CDR1 reads MNHEY; CDR2 reads SVGAGI. CDR3 DNA sequence: TGTGCCAGCAGGCTGGACAGGGGAGGATCACCCCTCCACTTT. Encoded protein: CASRLDRGGSPLHF.

This sequence joins TRBV12-3 or TRBV12-4 and TRBJ1-1; D is undetermined. V gave up 6 bases and J gave up 5 bases, with 13 bases separating them. This CDR3 contains 13 residues. The CDR3 DNA sequence: TGTGCCAGCAGCCCCGGGGATTATACTGAAGCTTTCTTT. Encoded protein: CASSPGDYTEAFF.

The rearrangement uses TRBV20-1 and TRBJ2-1; no definite D call. Germline V lookup: CDR1 DFQATT, CDR2 SNEGSKA (reference sequence). V lost 6 bases and J 5 bases, leaving 5 bases between the germline ends. The CDR3 runs to 10 residues. CDR3 sequence reads: CSAPNNEQFF. Here the CDR3 DNA reads TGCAGTGCACCGAACAATGAGCAGTTCTTC.

Turning to this clone: Germline is not matched at one junction end, which may reflect a read error. This sequence joins TRBV9 and TRBJ1-2; tentative D call: TRBD1 (6 bases). This CDR3 has 12 residues. Germline CDR1 reads SGDLS; CDR2 reads YYNGEE. The CDR3: CASSASGGTNSF. As DNA, the CDR3 is TGTGCCAGCAGCGCCTCGGGGGGCACCAACAGCTTC.